Each of the 26 T cell receptor beta chains below was sequenced from the same sample in a study of regulatory T cells in long-lasting Graves disease. Time point meaning: newly diagnosed GD, antithyroid drugs for less than 3 months. TCR sequences were obtained from RNA taken from PBMCs. Arm-PCR of CDR3 regions and iRepertoire HTBI primers were the basis on which TCR beta libraries were built. Using its own MiXCR run on the multiplex PCR reads, TCRdb lists one record per CDR3 protein. Of about 540,000 distinct CDR3 sequences detected, approximately 13% appear once; the ten largest clones hold roughly 9.7%. This same sample was also taken into another study, of T cells in Graves' hyperthyroidism and ophthalmopathy.

The sequenced sample was peripheral blood mononuclear cells (PBMCs), obtained at new diagnosis, from a patient treated with antithyroid drugs. These receptors originate from a man aged 25 to 40 with Graves disease.

This clonotype has only a few counts. The chain is built from TRBV9 and TRBJ1-3, with no clear D. The CDR3 is 14 residues long. Germline V gene lookup returns CDR1 SGDLS and CDR2 YYNGEE. V was cut by 2 bases and J by 0 bases, with 6 bases left in between. CDR3 sequence reads: CASSVHPSGNTIYF. The CDR3 bases are TGTGCCAGCAGCGTCCACCCCTCTGGAAACACCATATATTTT.

The table lists this clonotype with many counts. The chain has TRBV11-2 and TRBJ2-3, with 12 bases that match TRBD1. The CDR3 loop spans 16 amino acids. V shed 1 base, J shed 3 bases, and the junction held 2 bases outside the gene matches. Germline values: CDR1 SGHAT, CDR2 FQNNGV. Written as DNA, the CDR3 is TGTGCCAGCAGCTTAGTGGGACAGGGGGCAACAGATACGCAGTATTTT. It encodes CASSLVGQGATDTQYF. The full variable domain, with the rest looked up from reference TRBV11-2 and TRBJ2-3, is EAGVAQSPRYKIIEKRQSVAFWCNPISGHATLYWYQQILGQGPKLLIQFQNNGVVDDSQLPKDRFSAERLKGVDSTLKIQPAKLEDSAVYLCASSLVGQGATDTQYFGPGTRLTVL.

This clonotype was seen repeatedly, ten times or more. V is TRBV11-2 and J is TRBJ1-2; tentatively, D is TRBD1 (5 bases). The CDR3 consists of 15 residues. Germline V gene data show CDR1 as SGHAT and CDR2 as FQNNGV. V gave up 0 bases and J gave up 6 bases, with 14 bases separating them. CDR3 amino acids: CASSLESSWGDGYTF. CDR3 nucleotide sequence: TGTGCCAGCAGCTTAGAAAGCTCATGGGGCGATGGCTACACCTTC.

This clonotype was observed at least ten times. The chain has TRBV20-1 and TRBJ2-7; D unclear. CDR3 length: 15 amino acids. Germline-derived CDR1 and CDR2 are DFQATT and SNEGSKA (reference sequence). Trimming shortened V by 1 base and J by 2 bases, and 15 bases separated the two germline ends. In DNA, the CDR3 is TGCAGTGCTAGAGTTTCATTGGGTCTTCCCTACGAGCAGTACTTC. Translating it yields CSARVSLGLPYEQYF.

This clonotype was counted ten times or more. The chain combines TRBV15 with TRBJ2-1; 7 bases fit TRBD1. Trimming cost V 4 bases and J 6 bases; bases outside gene matches: 6. In germline, CDR1 is LNHNV, CDR2 YYDKDF (reference sequence). CDR3 size: 14 residues. CDR3 sequence: CATSKDRLLNEQFF. CDR3 coding DNA: TGTGCCACCAGCAAGGACAGGTTACTCAATGAGCAGTTCTTC.

This clonotype was seen many times. This chain uses TRBV27 with TRBJ1-2, with no clear D. CDR1 MNHEY and CDR2 SMNVEV come from the germline V gene (reference sequence). This CDR3 comprises 16 residues. Trimming cost V 5 bases and J 2 bases, with 18 bases left between them. The CDR3 here is CASSPLSGEGNYGYTF. The CDR3 DNA sequence: TGTGCCAGCAGTCCCCTGTCGGGTGAAGGGAACTATGGCTACACCTTC.

This clonotype was observed many times. The V and J genes are TRBV7-9 and TRBJ2-7; no reliable D call. V was cut by 1 base and J by 6 bases, with 7 bases left in between. This CDR3 is built from 12 residues. CDR1 is SEHNR, CDR2 FQNEAQ, per germline (reference sequence). CDR3 in amino acids: CASSLETAEQYF. CDR3 DNA sequence: TGTGCCAGCAGCTTAGAAACTGCCGAGCAGTACTTC.

In its sample, this clonotype was seen many times. The J gene is TRBJ1-1, the V gene TRBV5-1, with no clear D. This CDR3 region has 13 residues. Trimming removed 4 bases at V and 6 bases at J, with 13 bases between. From germline, CDR1 is SGHRS and CDR2 YFSETQ. CDR3 amino acids: CASSQTQSPEAFF. The CDR3, as DNA: TGCGCCAGCAGCCAGACTCAGTCCCCTGAAGCTTTCTTT.

This clonotype has ten or more counts. J is TRBJ1-1 and V is TRBV30; a weak D match, TRBD1 (5 bases). With 4 bases removed from V and 1 base from J, the gap between germline ends came to 13 bases. In germline, CDR1 is GTSNPN, CDR2 SVGIG (reference sequence). This CDR3 has 14 residues. For the CDR3, the DNA is TGTGCCTGGAACCGGGGCGTGGGGAACACTGAAGCTTTCTTT. Translating gives CAWNRGVGNTEAFF. The full variable domain, rest sourced from reference TRBV30 and TRBJ1-1, is SQTIHQWPATLVQPVGSPLSLECTVEGTSNPNLYWYRQAAGRGLQLLFYSVGIGQISSEVPQNLSASRPQDRQFILSSKKLLLSDSGFYLCAWNRGVGNTEAFFGQGTRLTVV.

V and J are TRBV12-3 or TRBV12-4 and TRBJ2-3, with 8 positions matching TRBD1. The CDR3 runs 13 residues. The V and J ends lost 5 bases and 5 bases, in that order; junction bases with no gene match: 3. CDR3 in DNA: TGTGCCAGCAGTCCCGGGACAGGAGATACGCAGTATTTT. Residues: CASSPGTGDTQYF.

This clonotype turned up a few times. The genes are TRBV9 and TRBJ2-1; 7 bases fit TRBD2. CDR1 is SGDLS, CDR2 YYNGEE, per germline. The V segment lost 0 bases and the J segment 2 bases; nucleotides outside the gene matches: 8. The CDR3 sequence is 17 residues long. In nucleotides, the CDR3 is TGTGCCAGCAGCGTAGATGGGGGGAGGGCCCCCTACAATGAGCAGTTCTTC. Translation gives CASSVDGGRAPYNEQFF.

This clonotype was found many times. The chain carries TRBV6-2 or TRBV6-3 and TRBJ2-1, with a weak D call TRBD1 (6 bases). CDR3 length: 15 amino acids. V was trimmed by 10 bases and J by 1 base, leaving 17 bases between them. The V gene's germline CDR1 is MNHEY and CDR2 SVGEGT. The CDR3 here is CATFAGQLSYNEQFF. The CDR3 DNA reads as TGTGCCACCTTTGCCGGACAGCTTTCCTACAATGAGCAGTTCTTC.

This clonotype was recorded many times. The chain combines TRBV2 with TRBJ2-7, with TRBD1 matching over 10 bases. CDR3 length: 15 amino acids. Germline-derived CDR1 and CDR2 are SNHLY and FYNNEI. V shed 4 bases, J shed 0 bases, and the junction held 3 bases outside the gene matches. The CDR3 region is CASSGQGARSYEQYF. The CDR3 DNA sequence: TGTGCCAGCAGTGGACAGGGGGCACGCTCCTACGAGCAGTACTTC.

In its sample, this clonotype was seen many times. The chain links TRBV30 to TRBJ2-4, with unresolved D. The V and J ends lost 1 base and 5 bases respectively, with 3 bases between them. This CDR3 spans 11 amino acids. Germline V gene sequence: CDR1 GTSNPN, CDR2 SVGIG (reference sequence). CDR3 loop: CAWSGQNIQYF. The CDR3 DNA reads TGTGCCTGGAGTGGTCAAAACATTCAGTACTTC.

This clonotype was observed many times. V gene TRBV20-1 combines with J gene TRBJ2-1; D perhaps matches TRBD2 (5 bases). There are 13 residues in the CDR3. Germline values: CDR1 DFQATT, CDR2 SNEGSKA (reference sequence). The CDR3 reads CSALASSYNEQFF. The CDR3 coding sequence is TGCAGCGCCTTAGCGAGCTCCTACAATGAGCAGTTCTTC.

This chain uses TRBV30 with TRBJ2-1, with TRBD2 identical over 7 bases. This CDR3 region has 17 residues. CDR1 and CDR2 from the germline V gene are GTSNPN and SVGIG (reference sequence). Trimming at V came to 3 bases and at J to 10 bases, leaving 21 bases not matched to a gene. The CDR3 loop reads CAWRTPGSSSGYKEQFF. The CDR3 nucleotides read TGTGCCTGGAGAACCCCGGGGAGCTCTAGCGGATATAAGGAGCAGTTCTTC.

This clonotype was detected a few times. The genes are TRBV2 and TRBJ1-1; D is possibly TRBD1 (6 bases). CDR1 is SNHLY, CDR2 FYNNEI, per germline. This CDR3 comprises 15 residues. The V end lost 9 bases, the J end lost 4 bases, and 21 bases lay between the germline ends. The CDR3 nucleotides are TGTGCCAGTAGACCCTCCGGGACATCCAGCACTGAAGCTTTCTTT. Its translation: CASRPSGTSSTEAFF.

This clonotype was detected a few times. The rearrangement links TRBV2 to TRBJ1-3; D call uncertain. Per germline, CDR1 SNHLY and CDR2 FYNNEI. V was pared by 4 bases and J by 9 bases, with 10 bases between. The CDR3 covers 12 residues. The CDR3, as DNA: TGTGCCAGCAGTGTCTCGTCGCCCACCATATATTTT. This gives the protein CASSVSSPTIYF.

This clonotype was seen a handful of times. The chain is built from TRBV5-1 and TRBJ2-1; D unresolved. This CDR3 spans 15 amino acids. Looked up from germline, CDR1 is SGHRS and CDR2 is YFSETQ. The V gene lost 0 bases and the J gene lost 7 bases, with 14 bases spanning the gap. CDR3 DNA sequence: TGCGCCAGCAGCTTGGCCACTACCGGATTAAATGAGCAGTTCTTC. Residues: CASSLATTGLNEQFF.

This clonotype was found many times. The V call is TRBV7-2, the J call TRBJ2-7, with D maybe TRBD1 (6 bases). CDR3 length: 14 residues. Per germline, CDR1 SGHTA and CDR2 FQGNSA. V was trimmed by 0 bases and J by 7 bases, leaving 13 bases between them. In DNA form, the CDR3 reads TGTGCCAGCAGCTTAGCAGGCAGGGGTTGGGAGCAGTACTTC. It codes for CASSLAGRGWEQYF.

The table lists this clonotype with a count of one. A much more abundant neighbour one base away suggests this may be a read error. The rearrangement links TRBV27 to TRBJ2-3; perhaps TRBD1 as D (5 bases). The CDR3 contains 16 residues. V dropped 8 bases and J dropped 2 bases, with 20 bases sitting between them. From germline, CDR1 is MNHEY and CDR2 SMNVEV (reference sequence). CDR3 bases: TGTGCCAGCGGGGCCCTCACTATGGCGGACACAGATACGCAGTATTTT. Its protein product is CASGALTMADTDTQYF.

The rearrangement joins TRBV20-1 to TRBJ2-1, with TRBD2 identical over 7 bases. This CDR3 has 15 residues. J was trimmed by 5 bases and V by 4 bases; bases with no gene match: 11. CDR1 is DFQATT, CDR2 SNEGSKA, per germline (reference sequence). CDR3 coding DNA: TGCAGTGCTACTCTTCTAGCGGCAACCAACAATGAGCAGTTCTTC. Translating it yields CSATLLAATNNEQFF.

In its sample, this clonotype was seen many times. V and J are TRBV6-1 and TRBJ2-2, with TRBD2 as a possible D gene (7 bases). The V gene's germline CDR1 is MNHNS and CDR2 SASEGT. The CDR3 length is 14 residues. V lost 7 bases to trimming and J lost 0 bases, with 9 bases between them. The DNA for the CDR3 is TGTGCCAGCAAGGGGGGGCCGAACACCGGGGAGCTGTTTTTT. Its protein is CASKGGPNTGELFF.

This clonotype was detected only a few times. Likely a read error: the CDR3 ends without its conserved phenylalanine or tryptophan. The genes are TRBV5-1 and TRBJ1-1; a possible D gene is TRBD1 (5 bases). This CDR3 contains 13 residues. With 4 bases removed from V and 3 bases from J, the gap between germline ends came to 10 bases. Germline loops: CDR1 SGHRS, CDR2 YFSETQ. CDR3 in DNA: TGCGCCAGCAGCCTTGGGGGGGACACTGAAGCTTTCCTT. Translating gives CASSLGGDTEAFL.

This clonotype was observed a handful of times. The V call is TRBV5-1, the J call TRBJ1-1, with TRBD1 matching 7 bases. The CDR3 is made up of 15 amino acids. V was clipped by 7 bases and J by 4 bases; unmatched bases: 13. The V gene's germline CDR1 is SGHRS and CDR2 YFSETQ. CDR3 loop: CASGPLTGRGTEAFF. The CDR3, as DNA: TGCGCCAGCGGCCCGTTGACAGGGCGTGGCACTGAAGCTTTCTTT.

The chain combines TRBV5-4 with TRBJ1-1, with a weak D call TRBD1 (5 bases). V gave up 2 bases and J gave up 1 base, with 9 bases separating them. CDR3 size: 14 residues. CDR1 is SGHNT, CDR2 YYREEE, per germline (reference sequence). In DNA, the CDR3 is TGTGCCAGCAGCTTTAACAGGCGGAACACTGAAGCTTTCTTT. Its protein product is CASSFNRRNTEAFF.